One sample yielded the 14 T cell receptor beta chains listed below, sequenced in a study of beta chain features in type 1 diabetes. Expressed TCRB transcripts were sequenced because the isolated RNA had all been reverse transcribed beforehand. The assay was immunoSEQ multiplex PCR, and TCRdb's table has in-frame clones only and misses some. The table lists 900,000 or so clones, about 17% of them singletons. The specimen was naive CD4+ T cells from blood. The receptors were sampled from a woman under 30 in good health.

The V call is TRBV18, the J call TRBJ2-1; TRBD1 might be the D (5 bases). V was pared by 2 bases and J by 4 bases, with 15 bases between. The CDR3 is made up of 16 amino acids. Germline CDR1 and CDR2: KGHSH and LQKENI. Written as DNA, the CDR3 is TGTGCCAGCTCACCATTTAAGGGGAAAGGGTACAATGAGCAGTTCTTC. This gives the protein CASSPFKGKGYNEQFF.

The V call is TRBV27, the J call TRBJ1-2; D may be TRBD1 (6 bases). V was shortened by 5 bases and J by 5 bases, with 15 bases between the two germline ends. Germline CDR1 is MNHEY and CDR2 is SMNVEV (reference sequence). The CDR3 loop spans 14 amino acids. This CDR3 is CASSQQGQNYGYTF. The CDR3 nucleotides are TGTGCCAGCAGTCAACAAGGACAGAATTATGGCTACACCTTC.

The chain employs TRBV2 and TRBJ2-4; D possibly uses TRBD1 or TRBD2 (5 bases each). This CDR3 spans 15 amino acids. V was pared by 2 bases and J by 1 base, with 9 bases between. Germline loops: CDR1 SNHLY, CDR2 FYNNEI. CDR3 protein: CASSERWGAKNIQYF. CDR3 DNA sequence: TGTGCCAGCAGTGAACGGTGGGGGGCCAAAAACATTCAGTACTTC.

The chain joins TRBV10-3 to TRBJ2-7; D remains unclear. CDR1 and CDR2 (germline): ENHRY, SYGVKD. The CDR3 has 13 amino acids. The V end lost 3 bases, the J end lost 0 bases, and 6 bases lay between the germline ends. CDR3 in amino acids: CAISDQLSYEQYF. The DNA of the CDR3 is TGTGCCATCAGTGACCAACTCTCCTACGAGCAGTACTTC.

This clone has more than one count but fewer than ten. The chain links TRBV5-6 to TRBJ1-1; D might be TRBD1 (6 bases). The CDR3 consists of 16 residues. V was pared by 0 bases and J by 3 bases, with 15 bases between. Per germline, CDR1 SGHDT and CDR2 YYEEEE. The CDR3 sequence is CASSLVTGRGDTEAFF. The CDR3 bases are TGTGCCAGCAGCTTGGTTACAGGGCGGGGGGACACTGAAGCTTTCTTT. The full variable domain, its missing parts supplied by reference TRBV5-6 and TRBJ1-1, is DAGVTQSPTHLIKTRGQQVTLRCSPKSGHDTVSWYQQALGQGPQFIFQYYEEEERQRGNFPDRFSGHQFPNYSSELNVNALLLGDSALYLCASSLVTGRGDTEAFFGQGTRLTVV.

This sequence joins TRBV7-8 and TRBJ2-2; D gene unclear. The CDR3 contains 14 residues. Looked up from germline, CDR1 is SGHVS and CDR2 is FQNEAQ. The V end was cut by 5 bases, the J end by 4 bases, with 11 bases between. The CDR3 nucleotides are TGTGCCAGCAGCGCCCGGACGGGCACCGGGGAGCTGTTTTTT. This gives the protein CASSARTGTGELFF.

CDR3 in DNA: TGTGCCAGCAGCTTAGATAGGGCTAGCGGGGGCAATGAGCAGTTCTTC. It is translated as CASSLDRASGGNEQFF. The chain couples TRBV11-2 to TRBJ2-1, with 10 nucleotides matching TRBD2. CDR1 SGHAT and CDR2 FQNNGV come from the germline V gene. Germline trimming cut 0 bases from V and 6 bases from J; bases unmatched to any gene: 5. The CDR3 contains 16 residues.

The DNA for the CDR3 is TGTGCCACCAGATTCGGACGGGGCTCCTACGAGCAGTACTTC. This sequence encodes CATRFGRGSYEQYF. V is TRBV15 and J is TRBJ2-7; D may be TRBD2 (5 bases). CDR1 and CDR2 from the germline V gene are LNHNV and YYDKDF (reference sequence). The CDR3 extends over 14 amino acids. Trimming removed 6 bases from V and 0 bases from J, with 12 bases in between. Together with reference TRBV15 and TRBJ2-7, the CDR3 gives the full variable domain: DAMVIQNPRYQVTQFGKPVTLSCSQTLNHNVMYWYQQKSSQAPKLLFHYYDKDFNNEADTPDNFQSRRPNTSFCFLDIRSPGLGDTAMYLCATRFGRGSYEQYFGPGTRLTVT.

This clone occurred a few times. The rearrangement uses TRBV6-6 and TRBJ1-5; a possible D gene is TRBD1 (6 bases). The germline CDR1 and CDR2 sequences are MNHNY and SVGAGI (reference sequence). V was trimmed by 6 bases and J by 7 bases, leaving 16 bases between them. The CDR3 is 14 amino acids. CDR3 nucleotide sequence: TGTGCCAGCAGAGCCGAGGGGGGGACGCAGCCCCAGCATTTT. The encoded protein is CASRAEGGTQPQHF.

There are a few counts of this clone. V gene TRBV27 combines with J gene TRBJ2-6, with D unclear. The CDR3 covers 12 residues. Germline CDR1 reads MNHEY; CDR2 reads SMNVEV (reference sequence). V gave up 8 bases and J gave up 1 base, with 3 bases separating them. CDR3 amino acids: CASGSGANVLTF. The CDR3 DNA reads TGTGCCAGCGGTTCTGGGGCCAACGTCCTGACTTTC.

This clone was picked up a small number of times. The V gene is TRBV7-9, the J gene TRBJ1-4; D gene unclear. Germline V gene sequence: CDR1 SEHNR, CDR2 FQNEAQ (reference sequence). Trimming removed 5 bases at V and 2 bases at J, with 9 bases between. The length of the CDR3 is 14 residues. The CDR3: CASSPQWTNEKLFF. In nucleotides, the CDR3 is TGTGCCAGCAGCCCACAGTGGACTAATGAAAAACTGTTTTTT.

The sample holds a few counts of this clone. This chain connects TRBV6-5 to TRBJ2-7, with D possibly matching TRBD1 (5 bases). V was clipped by 6 bases and J by 6 bases, with 12 bases between them. Germline V gene data show CDR1 as MNHEY and CDR2 as SVGAGI. The CDR3 consists of 12 residues. The CDR3 here is CASSNRNFEQYF. The CDR3, as DNA: TGTGCCAGCAGCAACAGGAACTTCGAGCAGTACTTC.

This clone has more than one count but fewer than ten. The J gene is TRBJ2-7, the V gene TRBV28, with a tentative D call TRBD1 (6 bases). Trimming cost V 5 bases and J 1 base, with 12 bases left between them. The CDR3 consists of 14 residues. Germline V lookup: CDR1 MDHEN, CDR2 SYDVKM. The CDR3 DNA reads as TGTGCCAGCAGTCGACACACAGGGTCCTACGAGCAGTACTTC. Protein: CASSRHTGSYEQYF. Drawing the rest from reference TRBV28 and TRBJ2-7, the complete variable domain is DVKVTQSSRYLVKRTGEKVFLECVQDMDHENMFWYRQDPGLGLRLIYFSYDVKMKEKGDIPEGYSVSREKKERFSLILESASTNQTSMYLCASSRHTGSYEQYFGPGTRLTVT.

This clone was seen a handful of times. The junction and the germline gene differ at one end; a read error may be behind it. V is TRBV4-3 and J is TRBJ2-5; D gene ambiguous. The J call may be incorrect, as the DNA end agrees better with TRBJ2-7. Germline CDR1 LGHNA, CDR2 YSLEER. The CDR3 sequence is 16 residues long. In nucleotides, the CDR3 is TGCGCCAGCAGCAAAGAAAGCTTTAGGCCGTTTCGCGAGCAGTACTTC. It codes for CASSKESFRPFREQYF.